This T cell receptor beta chain was profiled in a study of T cells in Graves' hyperthyroidism and ophthalmopathy. As for the study in general: Peripheral blood was drawn at first diagnosis, prior to all treatment.

Study-level points and caveats: Ophthalmopathy got predicted by the model a median 6.5 months before its onset. Most thyroid clonotypes expanded above 0.001 were also detected in blood.

V was trimmed by 3 bases and J by 2 bases, leaving 5 bases between them. This CDR3 is built from 13 residues. The V gene's germline CDR1 is SGDLS and CDR2 YYNGEE. This clonotype turned up a few times. Its matching antigen is unknown. This sample holds PBMCs from approximately 9 ml fresh peripheral blood. The TCR beta CDR3 regions underwent amplification using RNA transcripts as the source. During a first-round RT-PCR of the TCR CDR3, the HTBI primer set was used. TCRdb analysed the multiplex PCR reads with MiXCR anew, one entry per CDR3 protein. The repertoire holds more than 300,000 distinct CDR3 sequences, with over 11% as singletons.

This receptor was obtained from a woman aged 25 to 45 with Graves' hyperthyroidism. The sample taken for sequencing was blood. This sequence joins TRBV9 and TRBJ2-2; no clear D. CDR3 residues: CASSADNTGELFF. DNA of the CDR3: TGTGCCAGCAGCGCGGACAACACCGGGGAGCTGTTTTTT.